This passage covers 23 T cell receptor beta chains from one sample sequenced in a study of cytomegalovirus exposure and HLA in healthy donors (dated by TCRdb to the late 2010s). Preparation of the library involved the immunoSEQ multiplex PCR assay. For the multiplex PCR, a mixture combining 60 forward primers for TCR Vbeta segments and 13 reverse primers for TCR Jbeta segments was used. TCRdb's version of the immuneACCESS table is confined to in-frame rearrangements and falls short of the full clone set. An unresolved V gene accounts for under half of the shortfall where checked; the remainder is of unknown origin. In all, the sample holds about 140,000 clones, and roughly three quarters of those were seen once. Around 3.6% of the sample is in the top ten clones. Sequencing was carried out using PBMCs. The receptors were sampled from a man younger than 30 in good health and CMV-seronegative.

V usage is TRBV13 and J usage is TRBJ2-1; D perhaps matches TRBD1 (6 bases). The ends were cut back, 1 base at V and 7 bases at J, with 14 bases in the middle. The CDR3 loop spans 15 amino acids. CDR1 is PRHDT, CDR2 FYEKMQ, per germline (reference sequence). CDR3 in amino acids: CASSLESRGGNEQFF. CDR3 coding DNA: TGTGCCAGCAGCTTAGAGTCCAGGGGTGGAAATGAGCAGTTCTTC.

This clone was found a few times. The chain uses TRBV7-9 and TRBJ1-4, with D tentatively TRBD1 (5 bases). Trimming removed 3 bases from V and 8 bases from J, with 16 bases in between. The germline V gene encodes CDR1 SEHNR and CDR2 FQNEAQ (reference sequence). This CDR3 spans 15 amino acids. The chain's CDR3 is CASSLVAGKNEKLFF. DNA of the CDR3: TGTGCCAGCAGCTTGGTGGCAGGGAAAAACGAAAAACTGTTTTTT. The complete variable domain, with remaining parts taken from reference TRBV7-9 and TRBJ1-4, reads DTGVSQNPRHKITKRGQNVTFRCDPISEHNRLYWYRQTLGQGPEFLTYFQNEAQLEKSRLLSDRFSAERPKGSFSTLEIQRTEQGDSAMYLCASSLVAGKNEKLFFGSGTQLSVL.

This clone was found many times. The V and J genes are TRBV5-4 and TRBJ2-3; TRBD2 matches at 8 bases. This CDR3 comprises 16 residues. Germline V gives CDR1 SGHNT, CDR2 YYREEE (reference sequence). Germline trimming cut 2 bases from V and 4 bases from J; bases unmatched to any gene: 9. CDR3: CASSLMLAGSSDTQYF. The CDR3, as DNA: TGTGCCAGCAGCTTAATGCTAGCGGGTTCCTCAGATACGCAGTATTTT.

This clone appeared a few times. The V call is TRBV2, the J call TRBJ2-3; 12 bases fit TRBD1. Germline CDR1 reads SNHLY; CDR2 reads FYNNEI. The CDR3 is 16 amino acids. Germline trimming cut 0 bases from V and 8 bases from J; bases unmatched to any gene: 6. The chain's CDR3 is CASSEAGTGGEGTQYF. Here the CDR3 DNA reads TGTGCCAGCAGTGAAGCTGGGACAGGGGGCGAAGGTACGCAGTATTTT.

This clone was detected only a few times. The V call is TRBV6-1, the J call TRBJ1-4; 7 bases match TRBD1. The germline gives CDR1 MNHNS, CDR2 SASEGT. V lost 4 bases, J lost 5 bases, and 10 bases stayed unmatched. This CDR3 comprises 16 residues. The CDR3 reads CASSGSRQGINEKLFF. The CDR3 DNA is TGTGCCAGCAGTGGCTCTCGACAGGGCATAAATGAAAAACTGTTTTTT.

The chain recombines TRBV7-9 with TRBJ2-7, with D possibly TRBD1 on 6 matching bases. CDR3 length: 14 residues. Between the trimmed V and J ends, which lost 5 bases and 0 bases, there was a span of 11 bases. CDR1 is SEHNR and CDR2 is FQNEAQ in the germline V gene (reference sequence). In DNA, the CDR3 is TGTGCCAGCAGCGAAAGGGGGAGCTCCTACGAGCAGTACTTC. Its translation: CASSERGSSYEQYF.

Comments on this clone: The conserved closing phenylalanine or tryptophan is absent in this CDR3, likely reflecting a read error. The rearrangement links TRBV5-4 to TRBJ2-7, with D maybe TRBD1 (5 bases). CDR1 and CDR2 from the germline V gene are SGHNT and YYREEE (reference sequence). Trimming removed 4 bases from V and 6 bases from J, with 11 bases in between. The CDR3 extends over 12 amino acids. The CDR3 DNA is TGTGCCAGCAGCCCGACAGTCCCCGAGCAGTACCTC. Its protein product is CASSPTVPEQYL.

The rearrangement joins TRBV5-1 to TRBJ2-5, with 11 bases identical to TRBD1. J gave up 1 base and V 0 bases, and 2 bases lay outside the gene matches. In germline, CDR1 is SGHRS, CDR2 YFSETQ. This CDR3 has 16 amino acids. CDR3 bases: TGCGCCAGCAGCTTGGGGGGACAGGGGGTCCAAGAGACCCAGTACTTC. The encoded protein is CASSLGGQGVQETQYF.

DNA of the CDR3: TGTGCCAGCAGTTTCGGACAGGGGGATTTCTACAATGAGCAGTTCTTC. As protein: CASSFGQGDFYNEQFF. V and J are TRBV27 and TRBJ2-1; 10 bases are shared with TRBD1. CDR1 and CDR2 (germline): MNHEY, SMNVEV (reference sequence). V was clipped by 3 bases and J by 3 bases; unmatched bases: 5. There are 16 residues in the CDR3.

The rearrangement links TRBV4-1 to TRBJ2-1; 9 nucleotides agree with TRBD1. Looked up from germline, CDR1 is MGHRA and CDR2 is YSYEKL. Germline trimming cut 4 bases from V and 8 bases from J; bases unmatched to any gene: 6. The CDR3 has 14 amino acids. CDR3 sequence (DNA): TGCGCCAGCAGCCGACGGACAGGGGATCATGAGCAGTTCTTC. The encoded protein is CASSRRTGDHEQFF.

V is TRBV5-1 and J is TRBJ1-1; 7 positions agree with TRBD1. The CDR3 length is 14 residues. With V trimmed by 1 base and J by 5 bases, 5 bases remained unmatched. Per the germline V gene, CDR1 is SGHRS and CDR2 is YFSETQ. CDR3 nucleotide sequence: TGCGCCAGCAGCTTGACAGGGGTGGTTACTGAAGCTTTCTTT. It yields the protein CASSLTGVVTEAFF.

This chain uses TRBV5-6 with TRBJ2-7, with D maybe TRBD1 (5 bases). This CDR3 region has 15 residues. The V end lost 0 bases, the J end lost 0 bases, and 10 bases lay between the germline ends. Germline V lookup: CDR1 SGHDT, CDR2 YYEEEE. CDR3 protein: CASSLGQGFSYEQYF. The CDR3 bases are TGTGCCAGCAGCTTGGGGCAGGGCTTCTCCTACGAGCAGTACTTC.

CDR3 region: CASSIGREDGYTF. CDR3 coding DNA: TGTGCCAGCTCAATCGGCAGGGAGGACGGCTACACCTTC. The chain links TRBV18 to TRBJ1-2; the D gene is possibly TRBD1 (5 bases). V lost 5 bases and J 8 bases, leaving 15 bases between the germline ends. Germline V gene lookup returns CDR1 KGHSH and CDR2 LQKENI. The CDR3 covers 13 residues.

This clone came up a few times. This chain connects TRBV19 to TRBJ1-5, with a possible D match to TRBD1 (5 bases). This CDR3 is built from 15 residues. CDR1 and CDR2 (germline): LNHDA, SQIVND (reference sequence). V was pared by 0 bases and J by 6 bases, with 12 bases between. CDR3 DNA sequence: TGTGCCAGTAGTATAGACTCAGGGTTAGGTCAGCCCCAGCATTTT. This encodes CASSIDSGLGQPQHF. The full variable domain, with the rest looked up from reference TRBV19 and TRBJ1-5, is DGGITQSPKYLFRKEGQNVTLSCEQNLNHDAMYWYRQDPGQGLRLIYYSQIVNDFQKGDIAEGYSVSREKKESFPLTVTSAQKNPTAFYLCASSIDSGLGQPQHFGDGTRLSIL.

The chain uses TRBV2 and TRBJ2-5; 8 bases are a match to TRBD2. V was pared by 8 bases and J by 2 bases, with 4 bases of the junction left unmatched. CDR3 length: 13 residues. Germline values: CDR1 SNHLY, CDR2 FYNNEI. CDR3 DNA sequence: TGTGCCAGCCAGCGGGAGCGGCAAGAGACCCAGTACTTC. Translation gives CASQRERQETQYF. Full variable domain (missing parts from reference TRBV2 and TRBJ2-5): EPEVTQTPSHQVTQMGQEVILRCVPISNHLYFYWYRQILGQKVEFLVSFYNNEISEKSEIFDDQFSVERPDGSNFTLKIRSTKLEDSAMYFCASQRERQETQYFGPGTRLLVL.

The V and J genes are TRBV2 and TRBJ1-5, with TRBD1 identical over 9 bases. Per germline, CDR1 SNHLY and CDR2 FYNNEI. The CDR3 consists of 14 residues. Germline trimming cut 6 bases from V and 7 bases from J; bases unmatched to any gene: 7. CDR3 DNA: TGTGCCAGCAGCCAGGGGACAGGGCAACAGCCCCAGCATTTT. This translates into CASSQGTGQQPQHF.

This CDR3 is CASSGGANQPQHF. In DNA, the CDR3 is TGTGCCAGTAGTGGGGGGGCAAATCAGCCCCAGCATTTT. The gene calls are TRBV19 and TRBJ1-5; tentative D call: TRBD1 (6 bases). The V gene lost 5 bases and the J gene lost 4 bases, with 9 bases spanning the gap. The CDR3 is made up of 13 amino acids. CDR1 and CDR2 (germline): LNHDA, SQIVND (reference sequence).

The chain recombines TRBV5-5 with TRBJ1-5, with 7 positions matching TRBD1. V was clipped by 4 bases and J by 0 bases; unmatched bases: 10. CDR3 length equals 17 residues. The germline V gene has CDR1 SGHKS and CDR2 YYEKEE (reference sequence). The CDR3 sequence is CASSAGTATDSNQPQHF. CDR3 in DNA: TGTGCCAGCAGCGCCGGGACAGCAACTGATAGCAATCAGCCCCAGCATTTT.

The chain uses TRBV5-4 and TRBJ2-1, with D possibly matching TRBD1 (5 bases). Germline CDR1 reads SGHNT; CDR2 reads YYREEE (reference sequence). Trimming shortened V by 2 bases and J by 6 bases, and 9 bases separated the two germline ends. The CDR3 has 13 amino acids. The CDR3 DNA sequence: TGTGCCAGCAGCTTCAGGGTTGGCAATGAGCAGTTCTTC. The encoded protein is CASSFRVGNEQFF.

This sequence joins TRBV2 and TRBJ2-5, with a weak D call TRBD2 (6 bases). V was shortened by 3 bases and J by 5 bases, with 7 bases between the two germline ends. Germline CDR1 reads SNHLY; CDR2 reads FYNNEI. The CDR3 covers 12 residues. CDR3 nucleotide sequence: TGTGCCAGCAGTGACGGGAGTGAGACCCAGTACTTC. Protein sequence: CASSDGSETQYF.

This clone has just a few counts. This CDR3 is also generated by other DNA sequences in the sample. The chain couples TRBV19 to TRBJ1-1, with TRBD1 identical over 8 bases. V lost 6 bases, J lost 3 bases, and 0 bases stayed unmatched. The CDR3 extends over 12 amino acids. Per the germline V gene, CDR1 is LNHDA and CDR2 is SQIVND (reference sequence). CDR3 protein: CASRDRDTEAFF. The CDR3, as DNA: TGTGCCAGTAGGGACAGGGACACTGAAGCTTTCTTT.

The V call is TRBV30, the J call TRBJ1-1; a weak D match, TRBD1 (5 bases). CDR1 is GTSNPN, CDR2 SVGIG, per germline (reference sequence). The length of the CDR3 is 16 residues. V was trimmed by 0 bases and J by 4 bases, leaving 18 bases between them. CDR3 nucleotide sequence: TGTGCCTGGAGTGTGGGTAGATCAGGGCAGGTCACTGAAGCTTTCTTT. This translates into CAWSVGRSGQVTEAFF.

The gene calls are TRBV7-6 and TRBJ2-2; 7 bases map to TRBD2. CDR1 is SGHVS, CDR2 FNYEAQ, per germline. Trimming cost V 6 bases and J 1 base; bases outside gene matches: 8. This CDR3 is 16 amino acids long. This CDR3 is CASSDPGLKNTGELFF. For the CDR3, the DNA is TGTGCCAGCAGTGACCCGGGACTAAAGAACACCGGGGAGCTGTTTTTT.